This TCR beta chain derives from a study of vaccination and CD4 T cells after COVID-19. Background on the study: Two of the convalescents were Hispanic, and convalescents were six males and four females.

Germline V gene data show CDR1 as SEHNR and CDR2 as FQNEAQ (reference sequence). V was shortened by 3 bases and J by 0 bases, with 11 bases between the two germline ends. This CDR3 contains 15 residues. Treatment reported: approximately 9-day PBMC culture with coronavirus spike peptide pools or control peptides (ViraFEST assay). On this clonotype itself: Its matching antigen is unknown.

The Oncomine TCR Beta short-read assay was what sequenced the DNA obtained from cultured CD4+ T cells. Investigators obtained genomic DNA by extraction from cultured CD4+ T cells. MiXCR, applied by TCRdb to the PCR reads, yields one record per CDR3 protein. The sample lists fewer than 15,000 distinct CDR3 sequences; 35% to 50% were seen once. The sequence was obtained from a human donor who had recovered from COVID-19. This chain links TRBV7-9 with TRBJ1-2; D is unclear. Sequenced material: CD4+ T cells from blood, cultured in vitro. CDR3 sequence: CASSFGSASNYGYTF. The CDR3 nucleotides are TGTGCCAGCAGCTTCGGGTCAGCTTCTAACTATGGCTACACCTTC.